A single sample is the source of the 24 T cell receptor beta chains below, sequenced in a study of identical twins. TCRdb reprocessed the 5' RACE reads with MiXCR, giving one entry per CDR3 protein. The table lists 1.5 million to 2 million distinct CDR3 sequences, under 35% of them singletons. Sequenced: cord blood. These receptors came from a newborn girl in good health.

Written as DNA, the CDR3 is TGTGCCACTTCATATTCGGGACAGGGTAGAAGAAACACTGAAGCTTTCTTT. Residues: CATSYSGQGRRNTEAFF. The chain couples TRBV6-2 or TRBV6-3 to TRBJ1-1, with 9 bases that match TRBD1. Germline CDR1 reads MNHEY; CDR2 reads SVGEGT. The CDR3 has 17 residues. V dropped 10 bases and J dropped 2; count of bases not matched to a gene: 17.

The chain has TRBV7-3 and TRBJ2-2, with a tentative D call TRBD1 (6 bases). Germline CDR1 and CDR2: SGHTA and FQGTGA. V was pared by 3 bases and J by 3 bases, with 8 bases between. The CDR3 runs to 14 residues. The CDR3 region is CASSFDRHTGELFF. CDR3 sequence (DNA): TGTGCCAGCAGCTTTGACAGGCACACCGGGGAGCTGTTTTTT.

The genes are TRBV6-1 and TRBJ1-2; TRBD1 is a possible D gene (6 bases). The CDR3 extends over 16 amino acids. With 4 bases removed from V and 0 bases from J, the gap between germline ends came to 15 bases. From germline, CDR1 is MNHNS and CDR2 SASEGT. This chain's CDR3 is CASSATHWTANYGYTF. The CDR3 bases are TGTGCCAGCAGTGCAACACATTGGACAGCTAACTATGGCTACACCTTC.

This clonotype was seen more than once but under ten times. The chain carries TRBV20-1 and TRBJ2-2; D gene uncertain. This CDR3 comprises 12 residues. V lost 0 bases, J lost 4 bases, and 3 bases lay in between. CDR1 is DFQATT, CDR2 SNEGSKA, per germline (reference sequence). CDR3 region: CSAREPTGELFF. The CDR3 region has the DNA TGCAGTGCTAGAGAACCCACCGGGGAGCTGTTTTTT.

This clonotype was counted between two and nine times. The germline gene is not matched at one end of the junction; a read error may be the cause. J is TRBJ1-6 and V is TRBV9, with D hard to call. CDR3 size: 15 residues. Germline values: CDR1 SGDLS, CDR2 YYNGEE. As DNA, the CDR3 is TGTGCCAGCAGCGTAGCTCGAGACACCCTTTCACCCCCCCACTTT. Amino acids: CASSVARDTLSPPHF.

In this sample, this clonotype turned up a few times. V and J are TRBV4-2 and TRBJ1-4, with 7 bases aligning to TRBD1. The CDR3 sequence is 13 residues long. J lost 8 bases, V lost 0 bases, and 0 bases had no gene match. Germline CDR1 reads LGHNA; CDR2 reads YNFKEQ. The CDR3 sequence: CASSQETGEKLFF. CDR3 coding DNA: TGTGCCAGCAGCCAAGAGACAGGGGAAAAACTGTTTTTT.

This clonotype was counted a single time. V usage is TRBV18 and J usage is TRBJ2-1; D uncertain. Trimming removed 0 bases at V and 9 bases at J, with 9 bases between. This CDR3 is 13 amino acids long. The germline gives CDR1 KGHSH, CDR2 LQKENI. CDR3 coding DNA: TGTGCCAGCTCACCACCAGATCCGGGTGAGCAGTTCTTC. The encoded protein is CASSPPDPGEQFF.

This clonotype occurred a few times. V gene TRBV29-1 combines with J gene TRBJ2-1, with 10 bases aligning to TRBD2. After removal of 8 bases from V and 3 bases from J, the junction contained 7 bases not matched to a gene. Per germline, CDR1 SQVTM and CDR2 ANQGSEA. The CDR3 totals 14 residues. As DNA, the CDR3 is TGCAGCTCATTAGCGGGGGGTTACTACAATGAGCAGTTCTTC. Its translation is CSSLAGGYYNEQFF.

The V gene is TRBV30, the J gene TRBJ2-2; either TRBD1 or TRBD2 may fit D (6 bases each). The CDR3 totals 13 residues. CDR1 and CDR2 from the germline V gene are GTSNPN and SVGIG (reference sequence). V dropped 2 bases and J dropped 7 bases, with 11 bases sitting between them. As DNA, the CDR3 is TGTGCCTGGAGTCGGGGGCTGAGCGGGGAGCTGTTTTTT. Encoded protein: CAWSRGLSGELFF.

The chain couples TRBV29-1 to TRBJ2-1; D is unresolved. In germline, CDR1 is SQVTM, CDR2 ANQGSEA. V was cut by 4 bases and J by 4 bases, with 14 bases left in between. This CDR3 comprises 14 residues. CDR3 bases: TGCAGCGTTGTACTACCTAACAATTACAATGAGCAGTTCTTC. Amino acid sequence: CSVVLPNNYNEQFF.

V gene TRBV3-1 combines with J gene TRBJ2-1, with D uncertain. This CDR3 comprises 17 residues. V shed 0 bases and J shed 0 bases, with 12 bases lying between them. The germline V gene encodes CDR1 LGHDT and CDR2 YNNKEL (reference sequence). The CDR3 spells CASSQERSRVSYNEQFF. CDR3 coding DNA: TGTGCCAGCAGCCAAGAACGTTCTAGAGTCTCCTACAATGAGCAGTTCTTC.

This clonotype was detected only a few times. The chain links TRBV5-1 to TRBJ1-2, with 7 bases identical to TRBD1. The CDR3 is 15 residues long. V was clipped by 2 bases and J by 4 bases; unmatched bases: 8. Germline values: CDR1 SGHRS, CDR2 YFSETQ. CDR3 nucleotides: TGCGCCAGCAGCTTCGAGACAGGGCGGCTCTATGGCTACACCTTC. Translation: CASSFETGRLYGYTF.

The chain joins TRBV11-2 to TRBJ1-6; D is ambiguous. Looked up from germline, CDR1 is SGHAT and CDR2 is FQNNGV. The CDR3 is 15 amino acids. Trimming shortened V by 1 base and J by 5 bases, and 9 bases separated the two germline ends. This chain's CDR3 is CASSLGHLHNSPLHF. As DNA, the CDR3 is TGTGCCAGCAGCTTAGGCCACCTCCATAATTCACCCCTCCACTTT.

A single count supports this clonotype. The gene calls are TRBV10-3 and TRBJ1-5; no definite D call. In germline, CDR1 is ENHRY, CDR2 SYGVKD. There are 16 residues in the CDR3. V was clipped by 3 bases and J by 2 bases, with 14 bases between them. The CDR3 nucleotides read TGTGCCATCAGTGACGTGACGCCACCAGGCAATCAGCCCCAGCATTTT. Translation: CAISDVTPPGNQPQHF.

The CDR3 DNA reads as TGTGCCAGCAGCTTAGCCCTAATCAGAACGAGCTCCTACAATGAGCAGTACTTC. This sequence encodes CASSLALIRTSSYNEQYF. The gene calls are TRBV11-1 and TRBJ2-1; D uncertain. The better agreement between TRBJ2-7 and the DNA end casts doubt on the J call. The CDR3 contains 18 residues. Germline-derived CDR1 and CDR2 are SGHAT and FQDESV (reference sequence).

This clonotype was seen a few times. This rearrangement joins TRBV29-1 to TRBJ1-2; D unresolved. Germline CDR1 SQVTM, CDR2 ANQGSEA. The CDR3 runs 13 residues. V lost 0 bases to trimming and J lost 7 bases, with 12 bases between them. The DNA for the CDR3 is TGCAGCGTTGAAGAGCGGGCCGCGGGTGGCTACACCTTC. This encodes CSVEERAAGGYTF.

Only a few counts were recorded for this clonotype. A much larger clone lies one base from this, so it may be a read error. CDR3 sequence reads: CASSLYLKQETQFF. In DNA form, the CDR3 reads TGCGCCAGCAGCTTGTACTTAAAACAAGAGACCCAGTTCTTC. This chain joins TRBV5-1 and TRBJ2-1; no definite D call. The CDR3 length is 14 residues. The germline V and J ends were trimmed by 1 base and 13 bases, with 18 bases remaining between them. Germline lookup yields CDR1 SGHRS and CDR2 YFSETQ.

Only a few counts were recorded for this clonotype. For the CDR3, the DNA is TGTGCCAGCAGTTTAGACAGGCCTCCGAACACCGGGGAGCTGTTTTTT. The encoded protein is CASSLDRPPNTGELFF. The rearrangement uses TRBV27 and TRBJ2-2, with TRBD1 as a possible D gene (6 bases). Germline values: CDR1 MNHEY, CDR2 SMNVEV (reference sequence). This CDR3 spans 16 amino acids. V shed 2 bases and J shed 0 bases, with 10 bases lying between them.

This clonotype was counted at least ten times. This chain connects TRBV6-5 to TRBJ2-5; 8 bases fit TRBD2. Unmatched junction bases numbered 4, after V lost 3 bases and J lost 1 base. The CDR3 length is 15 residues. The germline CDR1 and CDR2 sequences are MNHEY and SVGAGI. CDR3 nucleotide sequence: TGTGCCAGCAGTTATTTAGCGGGGTTCCAAGAGACCCAGTACTTC. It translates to CASSYLAGFQETQYF.

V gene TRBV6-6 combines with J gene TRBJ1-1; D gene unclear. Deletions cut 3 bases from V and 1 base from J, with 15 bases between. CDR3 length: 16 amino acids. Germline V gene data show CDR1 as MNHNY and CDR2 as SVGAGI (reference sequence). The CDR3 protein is CASSYLPAAWNTEAFF. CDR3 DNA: TGTGCCAGCAGTTATCTCCCAGCGGCCTGGAACACTGAAGCTTTCTTT.

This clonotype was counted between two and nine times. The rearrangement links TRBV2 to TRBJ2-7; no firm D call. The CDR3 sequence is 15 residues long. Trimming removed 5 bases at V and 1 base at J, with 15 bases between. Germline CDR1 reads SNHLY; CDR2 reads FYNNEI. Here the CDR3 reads CASSFTQSISYEQYF. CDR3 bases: TGTGCCAGCAGTTTTACTCAGTCTATATCCTACGAGCAGTACTTC.

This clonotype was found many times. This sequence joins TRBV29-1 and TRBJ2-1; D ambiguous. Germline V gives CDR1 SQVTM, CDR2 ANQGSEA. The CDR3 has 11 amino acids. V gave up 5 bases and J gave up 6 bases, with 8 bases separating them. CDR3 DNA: TGCAGCGTTCTAAATCGCAATGAGCAGTTCTTC. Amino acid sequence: CSVLNRNEQFF.

CDR3 nucleotides: TGTGCCAGCATTGTGTCTAGCGGGAGATTGAGCACAGATACGCAGTATTTT. Translating it yields CASIVSSGRLSTDTQYF. The chain joins TRBV2 to TRBJ2-3, with TRBD2 matching 10 bases. With V trimmed by 7 bases and J by 0 bases, 10 bases remained unmatched. CDR3 length: 17 amino acids. Germline V lookup: CDR1 SNHLY, CDR2 FYNNEI.

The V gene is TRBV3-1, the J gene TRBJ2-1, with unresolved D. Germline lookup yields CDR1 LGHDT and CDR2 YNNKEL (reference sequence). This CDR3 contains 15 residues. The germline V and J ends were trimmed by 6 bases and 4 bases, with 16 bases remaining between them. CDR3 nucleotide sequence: TGTGCCAGCAGGTCAGCAGTGGAGCAGTACAATGAGCAGTTCTTC. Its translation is CASRSAVEQYNEQFF.